A single sample is the source of the 6 T cell receptor gamma chains below, sequenced in a study of gamma delta lymphoproliferative disorders and STAT genes. TCRdb called clones anew from the multiplex PCR reads with CATT. The sample lists 2,600 or so gamma-chain clones; around 7.8% were seen once. The receptor sequences were amplified from genomic DNA of peripheral blood mononuclear cells. Specimen: blood. All receptors derive from a human donor in good health.

Details on this clone: The DNA is left out, because the CDR3 cannot be placed on it with certainty; the CDR3 is given as TCRdb lists it. The CDR3 here is CAILLKMTLESITVPPGIACDYKKLF. There is no J gene call, but TRGV4 is given as the V gene. A total of 26 residues make up the CDR3, ends included. CDR1 EGSTGY and CDR2 YDSYTSSV come from the germline V gene.

By share of the sample, this clone is medium-sized. This chain connects TRGV8 to TRGJP. The J gene was not available in TCRdb and was assigned here by matching the DNA to germline segments. Germline V gene lookup returns CDR1 VENAVY and CDR2 YDSYNSRV. The V and J ends lost 3 bases and 6 bases, in that order; junction bases with no gene match: 8. The length of the CDR3 is 17 residues. As DNA, the CDR3 is TGTGCCACCTGGGATCCCCGAGGAGAGTTGGGCAAAAAAATCAAGGTATTT. This encodes CATWDPRGELGKKIKVF.

In the case of this clone: No DNA is shown, since the ends of the CDR3 on it are uncertain; the CDR3 is the one TCRdb lists. No J gene was assigned, while the V gene was called as TRGV11. TRGV11 is an open reading frame, and its role is uncertain. The CDR3 comprises 12 residues, both ends counted. The CDR3 region is CTTVPAGYKKLF.

This clone is categorized as medium-sized (0.01 to 0.1%). The chain uses TRGV2 and TRGJP2. TCRdb records no J gene; here it was assigned by comparing the DNA to germline. V shed 1 base, J shed 6 bases, and the junction held 5 bases outside the gene matches. Germline V CDR1 and CDR2: EGSNGY, YDSYNSKV. The CDR3 sequence is 14 residues long. The CDR3 sequence: CATWDGRGDWIKTF. The DNA for the CDR3 is TGTGCCACCTGGGACGGCCGGGGTGATTGGATCAAGACGTTT.

This clone is medium-sized in the sample. V usage is TRGV4 and J usage is TRGJ1 or TRGJ2. TCRdb is silent on the J gene; assignment here came from matching the DNA to germline. After removal of 6 bases from V and 11 bases from J, the junction contained 10 bases not matched to a gene. Per germline, CDR1 EGSTGY and CDR2 YDSYTSSV. The CDR3 runs 11 residues. CDR3 region: CATWTLCEKLF. Written as DNA, the CDR3 is TGTGCCACCTGGACCCTATGCGAGAAACTCTTT.

Comment on this clone: The protein in TCRdb stems from a much larger clone and differs at residue 3 from this DNA's translation, likely a read error; here the protein is translated from the DNA. The chain combines TRGV4 with TRGJ1 or TRGJ2. In the absence of a J gene in TCRdb, the DNA was matched to germline to assign it here. The CDR3 length is 14 residues. Germline lookup yields CDR1 EGSTGY and CDR2 YDSYTSSV. CDR3: CAPWDCVNYYKKLF. The CDR3 region has the DNA TGTGCCCCCTGGGACTGCGTGAATTATTATAAGAAACTCTTT.